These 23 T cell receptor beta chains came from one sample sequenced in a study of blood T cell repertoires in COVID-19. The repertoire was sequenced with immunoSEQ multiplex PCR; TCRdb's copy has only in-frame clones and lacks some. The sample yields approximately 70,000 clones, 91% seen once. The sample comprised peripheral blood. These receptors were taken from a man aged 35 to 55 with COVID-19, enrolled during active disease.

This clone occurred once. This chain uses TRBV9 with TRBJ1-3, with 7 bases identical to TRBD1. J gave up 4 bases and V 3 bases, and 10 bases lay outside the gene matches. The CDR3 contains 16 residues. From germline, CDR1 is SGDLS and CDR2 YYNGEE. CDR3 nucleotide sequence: TGTGCCAGCAGCGAAGACAGGGAGGCTTCCGGAAACACCATATATTTT. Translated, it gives CASSEDREASGNTIYF.

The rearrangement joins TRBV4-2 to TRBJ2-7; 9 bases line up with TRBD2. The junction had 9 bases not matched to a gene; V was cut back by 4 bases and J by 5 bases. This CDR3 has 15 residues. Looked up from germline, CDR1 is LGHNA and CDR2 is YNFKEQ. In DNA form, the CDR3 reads TGTGCCAGCAGCCTAACGGCGGGGGGGCTCAACGAGCAGTACTTC. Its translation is CASSLTAGGLNEQYF.

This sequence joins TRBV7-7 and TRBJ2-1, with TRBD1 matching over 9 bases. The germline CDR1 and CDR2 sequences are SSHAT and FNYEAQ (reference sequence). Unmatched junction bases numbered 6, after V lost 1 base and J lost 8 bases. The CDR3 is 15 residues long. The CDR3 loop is CASSLGTGAPYEQFF. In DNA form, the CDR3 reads TGTGCCAGCAGCTTAGGGACAGGGGCGCCCTATGAGCAGTTCTTC. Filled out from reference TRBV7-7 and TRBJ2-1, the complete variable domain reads GAGVSQSPRYKVTKRGQDVTLRCDPISSHATLYWYQQALGQGPEFLTYFNYEAQPDKSGLPSDRFSAERPEGSISTLTIQRTEQRDSAMYRCASSLGTGAPYEQFFGPGTRLTVL.

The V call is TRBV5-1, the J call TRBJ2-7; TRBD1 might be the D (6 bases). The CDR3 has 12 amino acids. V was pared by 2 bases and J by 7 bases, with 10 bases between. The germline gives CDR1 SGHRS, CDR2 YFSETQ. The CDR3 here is CASSLQGREQYF. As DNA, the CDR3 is TGCGCCAGCAGCTTACAGGGTAGAGAGCAGTACTTC.

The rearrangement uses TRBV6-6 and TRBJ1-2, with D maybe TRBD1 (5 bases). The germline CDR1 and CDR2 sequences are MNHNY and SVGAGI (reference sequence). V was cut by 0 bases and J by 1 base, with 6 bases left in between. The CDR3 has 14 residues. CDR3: CASSYSGGNYGYTF. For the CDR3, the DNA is TGTGCCAGCAGTTACTCGGGGGGTAACTATGGCTACACCTTC.

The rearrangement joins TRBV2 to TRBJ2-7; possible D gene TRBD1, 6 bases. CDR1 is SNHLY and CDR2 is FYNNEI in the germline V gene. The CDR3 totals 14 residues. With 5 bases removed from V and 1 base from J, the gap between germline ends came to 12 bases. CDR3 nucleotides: TGTGCCAGCAGTTACCGGGACATTTCCTACGAGCAGTACTTC. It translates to CASSYRDISYEQYF.

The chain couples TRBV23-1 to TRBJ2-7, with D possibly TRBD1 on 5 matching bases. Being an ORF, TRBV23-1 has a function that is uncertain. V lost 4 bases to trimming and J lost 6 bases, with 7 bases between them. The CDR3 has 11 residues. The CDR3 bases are TGCGCCAGCAGTCGCAGGGCCGAGCAGTACTTC. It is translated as CASSRRAEQYF.

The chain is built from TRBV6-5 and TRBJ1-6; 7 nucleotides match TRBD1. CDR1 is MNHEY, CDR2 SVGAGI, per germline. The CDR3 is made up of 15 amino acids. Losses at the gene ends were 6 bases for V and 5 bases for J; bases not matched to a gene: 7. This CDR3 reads CASSPGTAHNSPLHF. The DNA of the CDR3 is TGTGCCAGCAGCCCCGGGACAGCTCATAATTCACCCCTCCACTTT.

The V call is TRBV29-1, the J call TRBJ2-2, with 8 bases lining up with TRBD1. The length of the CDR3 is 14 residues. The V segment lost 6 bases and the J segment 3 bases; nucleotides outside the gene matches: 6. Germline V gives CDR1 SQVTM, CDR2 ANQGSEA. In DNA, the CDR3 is TGCAGCGTCCGACAGGGGACGGACACCGGGGAGCTGTTTTTT. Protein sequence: CSVRQGTDTGELFF.

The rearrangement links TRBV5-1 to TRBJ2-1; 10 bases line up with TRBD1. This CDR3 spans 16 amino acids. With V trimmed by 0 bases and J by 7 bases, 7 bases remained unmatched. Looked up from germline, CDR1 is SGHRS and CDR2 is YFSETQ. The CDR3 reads CASSLAKGQGLNEQFF. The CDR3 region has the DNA TGCGCCAGCAGCTTGGCCAAGGGACAGGGGTTGAATGAGCAGTTCTTC.

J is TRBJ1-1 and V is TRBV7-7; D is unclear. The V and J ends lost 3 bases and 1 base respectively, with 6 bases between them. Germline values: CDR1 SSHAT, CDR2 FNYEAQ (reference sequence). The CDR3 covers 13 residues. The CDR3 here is CASSFSRNTEAFF. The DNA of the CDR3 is TGTGCCAGCAGCTTTTCCCGGAACACTGAAGCTTTCTTT.

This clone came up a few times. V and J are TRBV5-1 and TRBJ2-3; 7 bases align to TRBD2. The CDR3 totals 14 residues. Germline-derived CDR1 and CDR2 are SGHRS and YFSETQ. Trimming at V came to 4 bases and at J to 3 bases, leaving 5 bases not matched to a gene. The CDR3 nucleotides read TGCGCCAGCAGCCCGAGACTAGCAACAGATACGCAGTATTTT. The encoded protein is CASSPRLATDTQYF.

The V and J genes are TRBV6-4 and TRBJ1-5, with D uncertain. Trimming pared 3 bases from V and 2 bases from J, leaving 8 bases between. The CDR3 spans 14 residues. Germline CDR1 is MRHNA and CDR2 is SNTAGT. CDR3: CASSEIEGNQPQHF. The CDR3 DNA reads TGTGCCAGCAGTGAGATAGAGGGCAATCAGCCCCAGCATTTT.

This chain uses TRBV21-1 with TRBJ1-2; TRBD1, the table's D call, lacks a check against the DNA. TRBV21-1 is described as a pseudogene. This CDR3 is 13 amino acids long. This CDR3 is CASSKDRNYGYTF. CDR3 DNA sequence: TGTGCCAGCAGCAAAGACAGGAACTATGGCTACACCTTC.

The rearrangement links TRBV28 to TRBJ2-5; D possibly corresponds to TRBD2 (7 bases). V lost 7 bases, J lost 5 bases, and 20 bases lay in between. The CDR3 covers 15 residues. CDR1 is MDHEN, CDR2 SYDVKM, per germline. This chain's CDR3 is CASKDGGPLLETQYF. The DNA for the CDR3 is TGTGCCAGCAAAGACGGGGGGCCTTTATTGGAGACCCAGTACTTC.

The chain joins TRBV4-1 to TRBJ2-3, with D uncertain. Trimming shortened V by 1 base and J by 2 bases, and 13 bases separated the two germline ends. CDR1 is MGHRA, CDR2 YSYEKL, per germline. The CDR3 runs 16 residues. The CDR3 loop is CASSQVKLADTDTQYF. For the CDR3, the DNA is TGCGCCAGCAGCCAAGTGAAATTGGCCGACACAGATACGCAGTATTTT.

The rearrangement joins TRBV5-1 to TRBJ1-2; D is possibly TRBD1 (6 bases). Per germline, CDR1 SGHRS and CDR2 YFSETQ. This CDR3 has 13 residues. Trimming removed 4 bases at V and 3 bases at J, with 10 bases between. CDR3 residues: CASSPGQYYGYTF. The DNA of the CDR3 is TGCGCCAGCAGCCCTGGACAGTACTATGGCTACACCTTC. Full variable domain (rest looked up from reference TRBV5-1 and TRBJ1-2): KAGVTQTPRYLIKTRGQQVTLSCSPISGHRSVSWYQQTPGQGLQFLFEYFSETQRNKGNFPGRFSGRQFSNSRSEMNVSTLELGDSALYLCASSPGQYYGYTFGSGTRLTVV.

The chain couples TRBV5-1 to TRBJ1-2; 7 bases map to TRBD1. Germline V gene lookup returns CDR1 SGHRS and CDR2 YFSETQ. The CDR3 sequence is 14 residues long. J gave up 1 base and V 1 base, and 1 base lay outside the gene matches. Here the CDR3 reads CASSLSGGNYGYTF. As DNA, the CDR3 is TGCGCCAGCAGCTTGTCAGGGGGTAACTATGGCTACACCTTC.

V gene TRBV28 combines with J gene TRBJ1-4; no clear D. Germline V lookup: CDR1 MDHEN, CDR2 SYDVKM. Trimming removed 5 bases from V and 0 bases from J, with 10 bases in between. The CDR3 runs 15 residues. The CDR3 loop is CASSPQQATNEKLFF. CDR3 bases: TGTGCCAGCAGTCCCCAACAAGCAACTAATGAAAAACTGTTTTTT.

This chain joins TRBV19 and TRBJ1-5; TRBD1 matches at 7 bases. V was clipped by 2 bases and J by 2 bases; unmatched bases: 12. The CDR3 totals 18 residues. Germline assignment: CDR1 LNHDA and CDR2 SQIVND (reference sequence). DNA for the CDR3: TGTGCCAGTAGTATACACCCGGAGCTAGGACAGGGCAATCAGCCCCAGCATTTT. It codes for CASSIHPELGQGNQPQHF.

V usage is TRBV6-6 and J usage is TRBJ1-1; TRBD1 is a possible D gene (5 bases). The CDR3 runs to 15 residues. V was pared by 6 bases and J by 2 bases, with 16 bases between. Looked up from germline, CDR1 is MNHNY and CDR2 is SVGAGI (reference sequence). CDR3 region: CASSRTRQINTEAFF. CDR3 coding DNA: TGTGCCAGCAGCCGAACAAGACAGATAAACACTGAAGCTTTCTTT.

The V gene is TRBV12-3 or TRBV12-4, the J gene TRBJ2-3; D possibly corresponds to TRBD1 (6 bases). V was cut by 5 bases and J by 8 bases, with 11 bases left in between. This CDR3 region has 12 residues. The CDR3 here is CASSPGAGTQYF. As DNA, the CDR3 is TGTGCCAGCAGTCCAGGGGCAGGTACGCAGTATTTT.

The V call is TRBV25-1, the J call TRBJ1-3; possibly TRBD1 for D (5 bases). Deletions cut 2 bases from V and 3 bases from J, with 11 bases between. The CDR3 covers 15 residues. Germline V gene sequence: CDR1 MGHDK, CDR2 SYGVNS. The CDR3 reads CASSEAGGVGNTIYF. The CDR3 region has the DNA TGTGCCAGCAGTGAAGCGGGGGGAGTTGGAAACACCATATATTTT.